The 14 T cell receptor beta chains below come from one sample, sequenced in a study of shared clonotypes between healthy human individuals (dated by TCRdb to 2018 to 2021). Library preparation was by the immunoSEQ multiplex PCR assay. Drawn from immuneACCESS, this table holds only the in-frame rearrangements with V and J called that TCRdb kept. Clones are partly lost; checked studies trace under half to an unresolved V gene and leave the rest unexplained. This sample comprises millions of clones, 93% of them detected only once. Of the sample, 0.3% to 0.4% falls within the top ten clones. The material sequenced was naive CD4+ T cells from PBMCs. The cell subset or site label on this specimen signifies: CD45RA+ positively selected. The source is a man aged 18 to 30 in good health. Some clones in this sample may be carry-over from other donors' samples.

This clone appeared once. The chain uses TRBV5-1 and TRBJ2-1, with D unclear. V shed 2 bases and J shed 6 bases, with 3 bases lying between them. Germline assignment: CDR1 SGHRS and CDR2 YFSETQ. The CDR3 runs 11 residues. CDR3 bases: TGCGCCAGCAGCTTTAGCAATGAGCAGTTCTTC. This gives the protein CASSFSNEQFF.

V is TRBV28 and J is TRBJ1-1; no firm D call. Between the trimmed V and J ends, which lost 6 bases and 1 base, there was a span of 6 bases. There are 12 residues in the CDR3. Germline values: CDR1 MDHEN, CDR2 SYDVKM. The CDR3 DNA is TGTGCCAGCAGACGGACGAACACTGAAGCTTTCTTT. Its protein is CASRRTNTEAFF.

V gene TRBV29-1 combines with J gene TRBJ2-7, with D maybe TRBD1 (6 bases). Germline V gene sequence: CDR1 SQVTM, CDR2 ANQGSEA. The CDR3 covers 12 residues. The V end lost 4 bases, the J end lost 6 bases, and 13 bases lay between the germline ends. The CDR3 region is CSVVTGMREQYF. In nucleotides, the CDR3 is TGCAGCGTTGTTACAGGGATGCGCGAGCAGTACTTC.

The chain is built from TRBV7-9 and TRBJ1-4, with TRBD1 as a possible D gene (5 bases). V was clipped by 0 bases and J by 5 bases, with 16 bases between them. This CDR3 comprises 17 residues. Germline V CDR1 and CDR2: SEHNR, FQNEAQ (reference sequence). The CDR3 nucleotides read TGTGCCAGCAGCTTAGCCCCAAGGGGCGAAAGGAATGAAAAACTGTTTTTT. Residues: CASSLAPRGERNEKLFF.

The chain combines TRBV5-4 with TRBJ2-2; no definite D call. Trimming left V 4 bases short and J 3 bases short, with 7 bases between. Germline-derived CDR1 and CDR2 are SGHNT and YYREEE (reference sequence). The CDR3 is 13 residues long. The CDR3 DNA reads TGTGCCAGCAGCGCCAAGGACACCGGGGAGCTGTTTTTT. Translation: CASSAKDTGELFF.

V is TRBV18 and J is TRBJ1-1; D gene uncertain. This CDR3 is 15 amino acids long. CDR1 is KGHSH, CDR2 LQKENI, per germline. Trimming cost V 6 bases and J 3 bases, with 17 bases left between them. As DNA, the CDR3 is TGTGCCAGCTCCCAGCGTGGGTTTATCGACACTGAAGCTTTCTTT. Its protein product is CASSQRGFIDTEAFF.

This chain connects TRBV14 to TRBJ1-1; the D is unclear. Looked up from germline, CDR1 is SGHDN and CDR2 is FVKESK. Trimming shortened V by 3 bases and J by 1 base, and 12 bases separated the two germline ends. This CDR3 comprises 15 residues. The CDR3 spells CASSHPGGGNTEAFF. DNA for the CDR3: TGTGCCAGCAGCCACCCAGGTGGCGGGAACACTGAAGCTTTCTTT. Looking up the rest from reference TRBV14 and TRBJ1-1 gives the full variable domain: EAGVTQFPSHSVIEKGQTVTLRCDPISGHDNLYWYRRVMGKEIKFLLHFVKESKQDESGMPNNRFLAERTGGTYSTLKVQPAELEDSGVYFCASSHPGGGNTEAFFGQGTRLTVV.

V gene TRBV27 combines with J gene TRBJ2-4; D gene uncertain. The CDR3 is 14 amino acids. The germline V and J ends were trimmed by 2 bases and 8 bases, with 13 bases remaining between them. Germline CDR1 is MNHEY and CDR2 is SMNVEV (reference sequence). The CDR3: CASSLGPSGDIQYF. The CDR3 region has the DNA TGTGCCAGCAGTTTAGGACCGTCTGGGGACATTCAGTACTTC.

The V and J genes are TRBV2 and TRBJ1-2; TRBD1 is a possible D gene (6 bases). This CDR3 spans 13 amino acids. Deletions cut 4 bases from V and 4 bases from J, with 10 bases between. Germline CDR1 SNHLY, CDR2 FYNNEI. The DNA of the CDR3 is TGTGCCAGCAGTGTAACAGGGACCTATGGCTACACCTTC. The encoded protein is CASSVTGTYGYTF. Using reference TRBV2 and TRBJ1-2 for the parts outside the CDR3, the full variable domain is EPEVTQTPSHQVTQMGQEVILRCVPISNHLYFYWYRQILGQKVEFLVSFYNNEISEKSEIFDDQFSVERPDGSNFTLKIRSTKLEDSAMYFCASSVTGTYGYTFGSGTRLTVV.

The genes are TRBV6-9 and TRBJ2-5; TRBD2 matches at 8 bases. This CDR3 spans 15 amino acids. CDR1 is MNHGY and CDR2 is SVAAGI in the germline V gene. Trimming cost V 8 bases and J 0 bases; bases outside gene matches: 8. The CDR3 coding sequence is TGTGCCAGCCTATGGCGGGAGGCGGACCAAGAGACCCAGTACTTC. Translated: CASLWREADQETQYF.

The genes are TRBV2 and TRBJ2-5, with 7 nucleotides matching TRBD2. Losses at the gene ends were 3 bases for V and 2 bases for J; bases not matched to a gene: 3. The CDR3 loop spans 14 amino acids. From germline, CDR1 is SNHLY and CDR2 FYNNEI. In DNA form, the CDR3 reads TGTGCCAGCAGTGAGAGGGAGGGGCAAGAGACCCAGTACTTC. Its protein is CASSEREGQETQYF.

The rearrangement links TRBV7-2 to TRBJ1-1, with D tentatively TRBD1 (5 bases). The V gene's germline CDR1 is SGHTA and CDR2 FQGNSA. Trimming took 1 base from V and 4 from J, leaving 10 bases between them. The CDR3 totals 14 residues. DNA of the CDR3: TGTGCCAGCAGCTTAGACCGGGGGACCACTGAAGCTTTCTTT. This sequence encodes CASSLDRGTTEAFF.

The chain uses TRBV12-5 and TRBJ2-3, with 11 bases lining up with TRBD2. CDR1 and CDR2 from the germline V gene are LGHNT and FRNRAP. After removal of 1 base from V and 2 bases from J, the junction contained 2 bases not matched to a gene. The CDR3 extends over 16 amino acids. The CDR3 region has the DNA TGTGCTAGTGGTTTGGGACTAGCGGGGTTCACAGATACGCAGTATTTT. Translation: CASGLGLAGFTDTQYF.

The chain carries TRBV7-3 and TRBJ2-5; TRBD2 might be the D (6 bases). CDR3 size: 13 residues. CDR1 SGHTA and CDR2 FQGTGA come from the germline V gene. V gave up 5 bases and J gave up 5 bases, with 12 bases separating them. In nucleotides, the CDR3 is TGTGCCAGCAGCGTCTCTAGCGCGGAGACCCAGTACTTC. Its protein is CASSVSSAETQYF.